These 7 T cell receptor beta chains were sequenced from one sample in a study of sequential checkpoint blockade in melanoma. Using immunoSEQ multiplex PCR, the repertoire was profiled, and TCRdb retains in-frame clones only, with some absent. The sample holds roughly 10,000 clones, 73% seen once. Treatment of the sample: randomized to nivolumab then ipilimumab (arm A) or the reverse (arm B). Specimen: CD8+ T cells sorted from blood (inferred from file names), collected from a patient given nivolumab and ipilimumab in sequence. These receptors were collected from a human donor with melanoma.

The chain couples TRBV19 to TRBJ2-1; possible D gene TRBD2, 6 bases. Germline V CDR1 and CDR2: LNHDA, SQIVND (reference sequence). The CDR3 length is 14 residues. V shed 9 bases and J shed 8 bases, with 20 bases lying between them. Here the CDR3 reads CASGAGGPLDEQFF. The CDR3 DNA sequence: TGTGCCAGCGGGGCCGGAGGGCCCCTCGATGAGCAGTTCTTC.

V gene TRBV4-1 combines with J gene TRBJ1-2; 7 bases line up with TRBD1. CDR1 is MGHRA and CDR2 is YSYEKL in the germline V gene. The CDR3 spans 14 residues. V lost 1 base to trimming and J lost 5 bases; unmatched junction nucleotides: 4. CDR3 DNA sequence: TGCGCCAGCAGCCAAGTTGCAGGGGGGTATGGCTACACCTTC. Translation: CASSQVAGGYGYTF.

CDR3 amino acids: CASSLVGAPEAFF. CDR3 in DNA: TGTGCCAGCAGCTTAGTGGGGGCACCTGAAGCTTTCTTT. V usage is TRBV5-4 and J usage is TRBJ1-1; the D gene is possibly TRBD1 (6 bases). Germline V gene sequence: CDR1 SGHNT, CDR2 YYREEE (reference sequence). The CDR3 spans 13 residues. V lost 2 bases and J 6 bases, leaving 11 bases between the germline ends.

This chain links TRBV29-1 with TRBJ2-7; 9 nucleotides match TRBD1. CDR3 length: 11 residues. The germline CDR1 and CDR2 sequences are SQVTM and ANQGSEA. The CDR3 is CSVPSDRGNIV. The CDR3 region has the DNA TGCAGCGTTCCCTCCGACAGGGGGAACATCGTC.

The DNA for the CDR3 is TGTGCCAGCAGCACCGGGACAGGGGCCTACGAGCAGTACTTC. Its protein is CASSTGTGAYEQYF. The chain carries TRBV6-5 and TRBJ2-7, with TRBD1 identical over 10 bases. V dropped 6 bases and J dropped 2; count of bases not matched to a gene: 4. Germline CDR1 MNHEY, CDR2 SVGAGI. The CDR3 length is 14 residues.

The CDR3 region is CASSIAGYGVRTEAFF. DNA for the CDR3: TGTGCCAGTAGTATTGCCGGCTATGGAGTGAGGACTGAAGCTTTCTTT. This chain connects TRBV19 to TRBJ1-1, with D hard to call. Germline CDR1 and CDR2: LNHDA and SQIVND (reference sequence). The V end was cut by 3 bases, the J end by 5 bases, with 19 bases between. The CDR3 is made up of 16 amino acids.

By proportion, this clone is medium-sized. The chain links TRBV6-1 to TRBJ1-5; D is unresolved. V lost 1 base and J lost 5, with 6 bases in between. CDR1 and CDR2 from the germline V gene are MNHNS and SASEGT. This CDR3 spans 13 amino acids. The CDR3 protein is CASSEEAHQPQHF. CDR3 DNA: TGTGCCAGCAGTGAAGAAGCCCATCAGCCCCAGCATTTT.